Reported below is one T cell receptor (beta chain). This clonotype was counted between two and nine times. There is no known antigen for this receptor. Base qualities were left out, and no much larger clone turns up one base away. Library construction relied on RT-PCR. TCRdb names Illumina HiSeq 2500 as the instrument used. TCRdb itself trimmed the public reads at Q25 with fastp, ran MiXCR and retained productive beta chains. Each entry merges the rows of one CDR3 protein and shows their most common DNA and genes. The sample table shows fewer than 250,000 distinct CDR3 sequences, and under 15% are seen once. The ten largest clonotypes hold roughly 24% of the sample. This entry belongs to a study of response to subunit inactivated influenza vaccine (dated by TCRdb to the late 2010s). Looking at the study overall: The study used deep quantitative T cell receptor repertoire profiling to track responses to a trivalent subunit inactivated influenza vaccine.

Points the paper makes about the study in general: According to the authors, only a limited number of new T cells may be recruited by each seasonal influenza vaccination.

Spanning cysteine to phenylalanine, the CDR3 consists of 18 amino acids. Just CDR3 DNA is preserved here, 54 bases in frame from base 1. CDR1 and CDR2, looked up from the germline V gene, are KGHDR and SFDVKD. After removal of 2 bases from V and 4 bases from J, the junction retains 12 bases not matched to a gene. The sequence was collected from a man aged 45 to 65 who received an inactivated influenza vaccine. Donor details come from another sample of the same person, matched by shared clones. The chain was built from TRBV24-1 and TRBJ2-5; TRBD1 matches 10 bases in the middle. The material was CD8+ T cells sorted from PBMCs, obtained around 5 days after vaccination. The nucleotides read TGTGCCACCAGTGATTGGGCCTCGGGGACAGGGGTAAGAGAGACCCAGTACTTC. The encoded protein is CATSDWASGTGVRETQYF.